A single sample gave rise to the 7 T cell receptor beta chains below, sequenced in a study of shared clonotypes between healthy human individuals. Positively selected for CCR7, the CD45RO-negative cells used as naive CD8 cells excluded terminally differentiated effector memory CD45RA+ cells. Only in-frame clones appear in the TCRdb table, and some are missing; sequencing was by immunoSEQ multiplex PCR. This table has around 2,000,000 clones, 90% to 95% appearing once. The sample was naive CD8+ T cells from PBMCs. The receptors shown here come from a man between 18 and 29 years old in good health. Some clones in this sample may be carry-over from other donors' samples.

The chain is built from TRBV15 and TRBJ2-1, with D perhaps given as TRBD1 or TRBD2 (5 bases each). The CDR3 covers 14 residues. Germline V gives CDR1 LNHNV, CDR2 YYDKDF (reference sequence). Trimming stripped 3 bases from V and 5 bases from J, with 11 bases between. CDR3 bases: TGTGCCACCAGCAGGGCCGGGACCGACAATGAGCAGTTCTTC. Protein product: CATSRAGTDNEQFF.

In the case of this clone: The identical CDR3 is also encoded by other nucleotide sequences in the sample. This chain links TRBV5-1 with TRBJ2-7, with D possibly TRBD2 on 6 matching bases. This CDR3 is 15 amino acids long. Germline CDR1 and CDR2: SGHRS and YFSETQ. Trimming stripped 0 bases from V and 4 bases from J, with 14 bases between. CDR3 DNA: TGCGCCAGCAGCTTGGGGGGCCGGGAGTCTTACGAGCAGTACTTC. Encoded protein: CASSLGGRESYEQYF.

J is TRBJ2-5 and V is TRBV5-6, with D tentatively TRBD2 (6 bases). This CDR3 has 13 amino acids. The V end was cut by 0 bases, the J end by 4 bases, with 7 bases between. Germline CDR1 reads SGHDT; CDR2 reads YYEEEE. The CDR3 protein is CASSLAGGETQYF. CDR3 nucleotides: TGTGCCAGCAGCTTGGCCGGGGGAGAGACCCAGTACTTC.

This clone was recorded a few times. The chain recombines TRBV9 with TRBJ1-5; 8 bases map to TRBD1. Germline values: CDR1 SGDLS, CDR2 YYNGEE. This CDR3 contains 15 residues. Trimming removed 4 bases from V and 0 bases from J; junction bases left unmatched: 3. The CDR3 spells CASSPDRGSNQPQHF. DNA for the CDR3: TGTGCCAGCAGCCCAGACAGGGGTAGCAATCAGCCCCAGCATTTT. Full variable domain (rest looked up from reference TRBV9 and TRBJ1-5): DSGVTQTPKHLITATGQRVTLRCSPRSGDLSVYWYQQSLDQGLQFLIQYYNGEERAKGNILERFSAQQFPDLHSELNLSSLELGDSALYFCASSPDRGSNQPQHFGDGTRLSIL.

The rearrangement joins TRBV2 to TRBJ1-5, with D maybe TRBD1 (5 bases). CDR1 is SNHLY, CDR2 FYNNEI, per germline. This CDR3 contains 16 residues. V was pared by 2 bases and J by 4 bases, with 15 bases between. CDR3 DNA: TGTGCCAGCAGTGAATCGGGACGGCTGTGGAATCAGCCCCAGCATTTT. The encoded protein is CASSESGRLWNQPQHF.

Details on this clone: Within the sample, other DNA sequences also encode this same CDR3. V is TRBV20-1 and J is TRBJ2-7; D not certain. Germline lookup yields CDR1 DFQATT and CDR2 SNEGSKA (reference sequence). Deletions cut 0 bases from V and 7 bases from J, with 7 bases between. CDR3 length equals 11 residues. This CDR3 is CSAREGLEQYF. CDR3 nucleotide sequence: TGCAGTGCTAGAGAGGGGTTGGAGCAGTACTTC.

This chain joins TRBV27 and TRBJ2-7, with 12 positions matching TRBD2. The V segment lost 4 bases and the J segment 3 bases; nucleotides outside the gene matches: 4. The CDR3 spans 15 residues. Germline V gene lookup returns CDR1 MNHEY and CDR2 SMNVEV (reference sequence). The DNA of the CDR3 is TGTGCCAGCAGTTACCCGACTAGCGGGAGCTACGAGCAGTACTTC. Amino acid sequence: CASSYPTSGSYEQYF.